The clone carrying this TCR beta chain was observed a handful of times. This specimen belongs to a study of regulatory T cells in long-lasting Graves disease. Time point described: persistent/refractory GD, antithyroid drugs over 5 years with positive TRAb. TCR sequences were obtained from RNA taken from PBMCs. Trimming removed 4 bases from V and 4 bases from J, with 13 bases in between. In germline, CDR1 is LGHDT, CDR2 YNNKEL (reference sequence). The CDR3 sequence is 14 residues long. Researchers made TCR beta libraries by using iRepertoire HTBI primers and running Arm-PCR on CDR3 regions. One entry per CDR3 protein, called by TCRdb with MiXCR from the multiplex PCR reads. Of around 460,000 distinct CDR3 sequences in the sample, 22% were seen once.

The receptor was derived from a female donor with Graves disease. The chain employs TRBV3-1 and TRBJ1-1, with D hard to call. The sequencing used peripheral blood mononuclear cells (PBMCs), collected when the disease was refractory, from a patient treated with antithyroid drugs. CDR3 in DNA: TGTGCCAGCAGCCGTCAGACGGTCGGCACTGAAGCTTTCTTT. It specifies CASSRQTVGTEAFF.